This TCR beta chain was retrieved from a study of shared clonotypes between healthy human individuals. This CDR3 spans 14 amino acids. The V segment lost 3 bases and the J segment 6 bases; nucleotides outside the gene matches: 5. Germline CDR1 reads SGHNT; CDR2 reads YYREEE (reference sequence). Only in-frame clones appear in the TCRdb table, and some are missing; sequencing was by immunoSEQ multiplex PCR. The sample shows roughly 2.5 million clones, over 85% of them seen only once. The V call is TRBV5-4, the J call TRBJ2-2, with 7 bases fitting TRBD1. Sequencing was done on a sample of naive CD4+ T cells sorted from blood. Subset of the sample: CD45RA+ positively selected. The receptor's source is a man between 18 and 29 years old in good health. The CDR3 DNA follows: TGTGCCAGCAGCTCTTTAGGGGGCTCCGGGGAGCTGTTTTTT. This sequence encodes CASSSLGGSGELFF.